One sample yielded the 17 T cell receptor beta chains listed below, sequenced in a study of T-cell reconstitution after alpha-beta-depleted transplantation in children. This sample's TCRbeta library carried unique molecular identifier barcodes. MiXCR, applied by TCRdb to the PCR reads, yields one record per CDR3 protein. Among 200,000 to 250,000 distinct CDR3 sequences listed, around 9.9% were seen once. The sample was PBMCs, taken before TCRalphabeta/CD19-depleted stem cell transplant. The source of these receptors is a child younger than two with acute myeloid leukemia, due to receive a stem cell transplant.

This clonotype was counted many times. The CDR3 reads CSLRLGTSEAYEQYF. The CDR3 DNA is TGCAGTCTCCGCCTGGGTACTAGCGAAGCCTACGAGCAGTACTTC. This sequence joins TRBV20-1 and TRBJ2-7, with TRBD2 matching over 7 bases. The CDR3 length is 15 residues. J gave up 2 bases and V 8 bases, and 15 bases lay outside the gene matches. CDR1 is DFQATT and CDR2 is SNEGSKA in the germline V gene (reference sequence).

At least ten counts were recorded for this clonotype. The chain couples TRBV28 to TRBJ2-2, with D hard to call. Trimming pared 5 bases from V and 1 base from J, leaving 8 bases between. The CDR3 consists of 14 residues. Germline CDR1 is MDHEN and CDR2 is SYDVKM. CDR3 sequence: CASSPDKNTGELFF. The CDR3 DNA reads TGTGCCAGCAGTCCCGACAAGAACACCGGGGAGCTGTTTTTT.

Of note for this clonotype: Given a much more abundant clone one base away, this may be a read error. The rearrangement joins TRBV7-9 to TRBJ2-2; 7 nucleotides match TRBD1. The CDR3 length is 13 residues. The ends lost 7 bases at V and 5 bases at J; junction bases unmatched: 4. Per the germline V gene, CDR1 is SEHNR and CDR2 is FQNEAQ (reference sequence). CDR3 protein: CASILDRTGELFF. The CDR3 bases are TGTGCCAGCATCTTGGACAGGACCGGGGAGCTGTTTTTT.

This clonotype occurred many times. The rearrangement uses TRBV20-1 and TRBJ1-6; perhaps TRBD1 as D (5 bases). Germline V gives CDR1 DFQATT, CDR2 SNEGSKA (reference sequence). V was clipped by 4 bases and J by 0 bases, with 16 bases between them. This CDR3 has 17 residues. The DNA of the CDR3 is TGCAGTGCTACTAGGGGAACAGCGCTCTCCTATAATTCACCCCTCCACTTT. Amino acids: CSATRGTALSYNSPLHF.

V usage is TRBV25-1 and J usage is TRBJ1-1, with D perhaps matching TRBD1 (5 bases). This CDR3 spans 15 amino acids. Germline values: CDR1 MGHDK, CDR2 SYGVNS. Trimming took off 3 bases at V and 5 bases at J, with 16 bases between the two ends. CDR3 amino acids: CASSEGTRDSTEAFF. In DNA, the CDR3 is TGTGCCAGCAGTGAGGGTACGCGGGACTCGACTGAAGCTTTCTTT.

This clonotype turned up a few times. This chain connects TRBV5-8 to TRBJ2-7, with 8 bases lining up with TRBD2. Trimming cost V 2 bases and J 4 bases; bases outside gene matches: 8. The length of the CDR3 is 15 residues. Germline V gene data show CDR1 as SGHTS and CDR2 as YDEGEE. This CDR3 reads CASSLGVAGSYEQYF. The CDR3, as DNA: TGTGCCAGCAGCTTAGGAGTAGCGGGATCATACGAGCAGTACTTC.

This clonotype has a count of ten or more. The chain carries TRBV11-1 and TRBJ2-5; 12 bases are a match to TRBD2. Looked up from germline, CDR1 is SGHAT and CDR2 is FQDESV (reference sequence). CDR3 length: 18 amino acids. After removal of 0 bases from V and 5 bases from J, the junction contained 10 bases not matched to a gene. CDR3 sequence reads: CASSLAPTSGRIGETQYF. In nucleotides, the CDR3 is TGTGCCAGCAGCTTAGCCCCGACTAGCGGGAGAATCGGCGAGACCCAGTACTTC.

This clonotype was seen many times. The rearrangement links TRBV5-1 to TRBJ1-2; D not certain. Germline CDR1 and CDR2: SGHRS and YFSETQ. The CDR3 extends over 13 amino acids. With 2 bases removed from V and 6 bases from J, the gap between germline ends came to 11 bases. In DNA form, the CDR3 reads TGCGCCAGCAGCTTAAACAACTGGGATGGCTACACCTTC. This encodes CASSLNNWDGYTF. Filled out from reference TRBV5-1 and TRBJ1-2, the complete variable domain reads KAGVTQTPRYLIKTRGQQVTLSCSPISGHRSVSWYQQTPGQGLQFLFEYFSETQRNKGNFPGRFSGRQFSNSRSEMNVSTLELGDSALYLCASSLNNWDGYTFGSGTRLTVV.

The chain joins TRBV12-3 or TRBV12-4 to TRBJ2-2; 9 bases are a match to TRBD1. Trimming at V came to 2 bases and at J to 1 base, leaving 5 bases not matched to a gene. CDR3 size: 17 residues. Written as DNA, the CDR3 is TGTGCCAGCAGTTTATGGACAGGGGTTCTGAACACCGGGGAGCTGTTTTTT. Residues: CASSLWTGVLNTGELFF.

This clonotype was seen at least ten times. This sequence joins TRBV11-1 and TRBJ2-1; the match to TRBD2 covers 13 bases. Germline V gene sequence: CDR1 SGHAT, CDR2 FQDESV (reference sequence). J gave up 3 bases and V 5 bases, and 13 bases lay outside the gene matches. The CDR3 is 19 amino acids. The CDR3 is CASSLMRTSGSTLYNEQFF. For the CDR3, the DNA is TGTGCCAGCAGCCTTATGCGGACTAGCGGGAGTACGCTCTACAATGAGCAGTTCTTC.

This clonotype was detected ten times or more. This chain connects TRBV7-9 to TRBJ2-7; 10 positions agree with TRBD2. The CDR3 contains 17 residues. The germline V gene encodes CDR1 SEHNR and CDR2 FQNEAQ (reference sequence). V dropped 1 base and J dropped 0; count of bases not matched to a gene: 6. The CDR3 is CASSLGSGGTDSYEQYF. In nucleotides, the CDR3 is TGTGCCAGCAGCTTAGGTAGCGGGGGGACCGACTCCTACGAGCAGTACTTC. The full variable domain, in which reference TRBV7-9 and TRBJ2-7 provide the parts outside the CDR3, is DTGVSQNPRHKITKRGQNVTFRCDPISEHNRLYWYRQTLGQGPEFLTYFQNEAQLEKSRLLSDRFSAERPKGSFSTLEIQRTEQGDSAMYLCASSLGSGGTDSYEQYFGPGTRLTVT.

This clonotype was observed a handful of times. V usage is TRBV20-1 and J usage is TRBJ1-2; possible D gene TRBD1, 5 bases. CDR3 length equals 11 residues. Trimming cost V 8 bases and J 6 bases, with 13 bases left between them. The germline gives CDR1 DFQATT, CDR2 SNEGSKA (reference sequence). The CDR3 nucleotides read TGCAGTCCCGGGAGGGACGATGGCTACACCTTC. This codes for CSPGRDDGYTF.

This clonotype was picked up many times. The chain links TRBV28 to TRBJ1-2; D is undetermined. CDR1 is MDHEN, CDR2 SYDVKM, per germline. This CDR3 region has 10 residues. V gave up 4 bases and J gave up 9 bases, with 6 bases separating them. The CDR3 is CASSSGSYTF. CDR3 DNA sequence: TGTGCCAGCAGTTCTGGCAGCTACACCTTC.

This clonotype was seen ten or more times. V and J are TRBV11-2 and TRBJ2-2; D ambiguous. V lost 6 bases and J 1 base, leaving 9 bases between the germline ends. In germline, CDR1 is SGHAT, CDR2 FQNNGV. This CDR3 contains 14 residues. The CDR3 nucleotides are TGTGCCAGCAGTTCGTGGGAGAACACCGGGGAGCTGTTTTTT. This encodes CASSSWENTGELFF.

This clonotype has ten or more counts. DNA of the CDR3: TGCAGTGCTAGAGCAGGACCTAGATACGGGGAGCAGTACTTC. It is translated as CSARAGPRYGEQYF. This sequence joins TRBV20-1 and TRBJ2-7; D unresolved. Germline V CDR1 and CDR2: DFQATT, SNEGSKA (reference sequence). Trimming left V 1 base short and J 7 bases short, with 17 bases between. This CDR3 contains 14 residues.

A word on this clonotype: A much larger clone sits a single nucleotide away, making a read error possible. The chain uses TRBV7-2 and TRBJ1-5; tentatively, D is TRBD1 (6 bases). The germline V gene has CDR1 SGHTA and CDR2 FQGNSA. The V and J ends lost 5 bases and 4 bases respectively, with 15 bases between them. The CDR3 spans 15 residues. CDR3 amino acids: CASSVGRGRNQPQHF. The CDR3 DNA is TGTGCCAGCAGCGTAGGCAGGGGTCGGAATCAGCCCCAGCATTTT.

This clonotype came up many times. The J gene is TRBJ1-1, the V gene TRBV29-1; D may be TRBD1 (6 bases). The CDR3 is 14 residues long. V was shortened by 6 bases and J by 6 bases, with 20 bases between the two germline ends. CDR1 and CDR2 from the germline V gene are SQVTM and ANQGSEA. The DNA of the CDR3 is TGCAGCGTAGGAAAGGGGGTCGCAGACGCTGAAGCTTTCTTT. Residues: CSVGKGVADAEAFF.